This record looks at one TCR beta chain sequence and its context. V was clipped by 2 bases and J by 3 bases; unmatched bases: 15. Germline CDR1 and CDR2: GTSNPN and SVGIG (reference sequence). This CDR3 spans 17 amino acids. RNA totalling roughly 0.45 to 1 ug underwent reverse transcription with random hexamers. Amplification of TCR beta CDR3 by immunoSEQ multiplex PCR spanned 54 Vbeta and 13 Jbeta. Via MiXCR, TCRdb re-called the immunoSEQ multiplex PCR reads, giving one row per CDR3 protein. The table records 150,000 to 200,000 distinct CDR3 sequences, around 94% of them present only once. This entry is derived from a study of CD8 T cells in Susac syndrome.

The chain employs TRBV30 and TRBJ1-1, with 7 bases identical to TRBD1. The sample was CD4+ T cells from PBMCs. The clonotype comes from a human donor with multiple sclerosis. The CDR3 nucleotides are TGTGCCTGGAGTATTTTGTCTGGGTGGGACAGTGACACTGAAGCTTTCTTT. Translated, it gives CAWSILSGWDSDTEAFF.